Sequencing of this T cell receptor (beta chain) was carried out in a study of blood T cell repertoires in COVID-19. The wider study: Samples of COVID-19 (acute and convalescent) were obtained from the United States, Italy and Spain.

This CDR3 spans 13 amino acids. Germline V gives CDR1 GTSNPN, CDR2 SVGIG (reference sequence). V dropped 5 bases and J dropped 4 bases, with 9 bases sitting between them. The participants were between about 18 and 95 years old and came from 24 US areas. Membership in each cohort depended on participant-reported clinical history. In the authors' methods: Reference gene primer amplification gave nucleated cell count estimates. The protocol was immunoSEQ multiplex PCR, while the TCRdb copy is restricted to in-frame clones and leaves out a portion. V, J and clone size derive from that table, while D and trimming were established from the DNA sequence. In the table there are hundreds of thousands of clones, 87% of which are singletons.

The chain combines TRBV30 with TRBJ2-6; D gene unclear. The source is a woman between 18 and 29 years old who had recovered from COVID-19. Sequenced: PBMCs or T cells enriched from blood (not recorded which). The DNA for the CDR3 is TGTGCCTGGGGACGCGTGGGGGCCAACGTCCTGACTTTC. The encoded protein is CAWGRVGANVLTF.